The 23 T cell receptor beta chains below all came from one sample that was sequenced in a study of blood T cell repertoires in COVID-19. The table came from immunoSEQ multiplex PCR; TCRdb's copy has only in-frame clones and leaves some out. This sample carries roughly 240,000 clones, about 80% of them seen once, and the ten largest clones take about 1.9%. Sequencing was done on a sample of peripheral blood. Receptors originate from a woman of 80 years or more with acute or convalescent COVID-19.

The chain links TRBV11-3 to TRBJ2-1, with D possibly matching TRBD2 (5 bases). The V gene's germline CDR1 is SGHNT and CDR2 YENEEA. Trimming left V 4 bases short and J 6 bases short, with 13 bases between. This CDR3 spans 14 amino acids. The CDR3 coding sequence is TGTGCCAGCAGCTCTCCCCCGGGAACCAATGAGCAGTTCTTC. Translating gives CASSSPPGTNEQFF.

The V gene is TRBV12-3 or TRBV12-4, the J gene TRBJ2-2; tentatively, D is TRBD1 (6 bases). Trimming stripped 5 bases from V and 6 bases from J, with 10 bases between. The CDR3 is made up of 13 amino acids. The CDR3 bases are TGTGCCAGCAGTCCGCAGGGGTCCGGGGAGCTGTTTTTT. Translation gives CASSPQGSGELFF.

This chain uses TRBV28 with TRBJ2-1; a possible D gene is TRBD2 (5 bases). This CDR3 has 15 amino acids. The V gene's germline CDR1 is MDHEN and CDR2 SYDVKM. Trimming removed 5 bases at V and 0 bases at J, with 11 bases between. CDR3 nucleotides: TGTGCCAGCAGTGAAAGCGGAGGCTCCTACAATGAGCAGTTCTTC. This codes for CASSESGGSYNEQFF.

This chain connects TRBV14 to TRBJ1-6, with D perhaps matching TRBD1 (5 bases). There are 17 residues in the CDR3. Trimming removed 4 bases from V and 10 bases from J, with 23 bases in between. Germline assignment: CDR1 SGHDN and CDR2 FVKESK. The CDR3 is CASSPPILEGIYSPLHF. The CDR3 DNA reads TGTGCCAGCAGCCCCCCGATTTTGGAGGGGATTTACTCACCCCTCCACTTT.

This clone came up a few times. The chain couples TRBV7-9 to TRBJ1-2; D not certain. CDR1 SEHNR and CDR2 FQNEAQ come from the germline V gene (reference sequence). Trimming stripped 1 base from V and 5 bases from J, with 8 bases between. This CDR3 comprises 13 residues. The CDR3 protein is CASSLDAGYGYTF. CDR3 sequence (DNA): TGTGCCAGCAGCTTAGACGCGGGGTATGGCTACACCTTC.

This chain links TRBV11-2 with TRBJ2-3; 7 nucleotides match TRBD1. The CDR3 extends over 17 amino acids. The germline gives CDR1 SGHAT, CDR2 FQNNGV. V trimming: 4 bases; J trimming: 1 base; junction bases outside the gene matches: 11. The CDR3 is CASSSARGQIRTDTQYF. DNA for the CDR3: TGTGCCAGCAGCTCCGCTAGGGGACAGATACGCACAGATACGCAGTATTTT.

The V and J genes are TRBV7-2 and TRBJ2-7; 8 bases align to TRBD2. CDR1 is SGHTA, CDR2 FQGNSA, per germline. The CDR3 consists of 16 residues. With 0 bases clipped from V and 3 bases from J, the junction kept 7 bases outside the gene matches. The CDR3 here is CASSLALRGGFYEQYF. CDR3 coding DNA: TGTGCCAGCAGCTTAGCGCTTCGGGGGGGCTTCTACGAGCAGTACTTC.

V usage is TRBV5-5 and J usage is TRBJ1-5, with D tentatively TRBD1 (5 bases). CDR1 is SGHKS, CDR2 YYEKEE, per germline (reference sequence). The V end was cut by 4 bases, the J end by 7 bases, with 15 bases between. The CDR3 is made up of 14 amino acids. CDR3: CASSPTAGVQPQHF. CDR3 in DNA: TGTGCCAGCAGCCCCACGGCGGGGGTCCAGCCCCAGCATTTT.

V usage is TRBV27 and J usage is TRBJ1-2; weak D call: TRBD1 (6 bases). The V gene's germline CDR1 is MNHEY and CDR2 SMNVEV (reference sequence). Trimming removed 6 bases from V and 4 bases from J, with 12 bases in between. The CDR3 covers 13 residues. CDR3 nucleotides: TGTGCCAGCAGCGAGGGGGGGTTCTATGGCTACACCTTC. It encodes CASSEGGFYGYTF.

In the case of this clone: The sample contains more than one DNA sequence encoding this CDR3. The rearrangement joins TRBV5-1 to TRBJ1-2, with 7 bases fitting TRBD1. This CDR3 is 13 amino acids long. Germline CDR1 and CDR2: SGHRS and YFSETQ. The junction had 4 bases not matched to a gene; V was cut back by 4 bases and J by 4 bases. CDR3 region: CASSRDSFYGYTF. As DNA, the CDR3 is TGCGCCAGCAGCCGGGACAGTTTCTATGGCTACACCTTC. The whole variable domain, remainder taken from reference TRBV5-1 and TRBJ1-2, is KAGVTQTPRYLIKTRGQQVTLSCSPISGHRSVSWYQQTPGQGLQFLFEYFSETQRNKGNFPGRFSGRQFSNSRSEMNVSTLELGDSALYLCASSRDSFYGYTFGSGTRLTVV.

The DNA for the CDR3 is TGTGCCAGCAGCACACATAGGGGGACTAGCGGGAGTTCCTACGAGCAGTACTTC. Its protein is CASSTHRGTSGSSYEQYF. The rearrangement uses TRBV5-4 and TRBJ2-7, with 14 bases that match TRBD2. The V and J ends lost 4 bases and 1 base, in that order; junction bases with no gene match: 10. The CDR3 runs 18 residues. Germline V lookup: CDR1 SGHNT, CDR2 YYREEE (reference sequence). The variable domain in full, completed from reference TRBV5-4 and TRBJ2-7, reads ETGVTQSPTHLIKTRGQQVTLRCSSQSGHNTVSWYQQALGQGPQFIFQYYREEENGRGNFPPRFSGLQFPNYSSELNVNALELDDSALYLCASSTHRGTSGSSYEQYFGPGTRLTVT.

This sequence joins TRBV9 and TRBJ2-1; D remains unclear. The CDR3 length is 13 residues. Trimming removed 4 bases from V and 5 bases from J, with 10 bases in between. Germline V gives CDR1 SGDLS, CDR2 YYNGEE. The CDR3: CASSTSPDNEQFF. In DNA, the CDR3 is TGTGCCAGCAGCACGAGTCCCGACAATGAGCAGTTCTTC. The full variable domain, rest sourced from reference TRBV9 and TRBJ2-1, is DSGVTQTPKHLITATGQRVTLRCSPRSGDLSVYWYQQSLDQGLQFLIQYYNGEERAKGNILERFSAQQFPDLHSELNLSSLELGDSALYFCASSTSPDNEQFFGPGTRLTVL.

The rearrangement joins TRBV7-2 to TRBJ1-3; D might be TRBD1 (5 bases). Germline V gives CDR1 SGHTA, CDR2 FQGNSA. This CDR3 contains 15 residues. V shed 3 bases and J shed 4 bases, with 13 bases lying between them. The CDR3 DNA is TGTGCCAGCAGCTTCGGTTCCCCAGGGGGAAACACCATATATTTT. Translating it yields CASSFGSPGGNTIYF.

The chain uses TRBV15 and TRBJ1-4, with D unclear. With 0 bases removed from V and 5 bases from J, the gap between germline ends came to 13 bases. The CDR3 spans 16 residues. Germline V gene sequence: CDR1 LNHNV, CDR2 YYDKDF (reference sequence). The CDR3 nucleotides are TGTGCCACCAGCAGAGATCGAGACTCCAGAAATGAAAAACTGTTTTTT. Translated: CATSRDRDSRNEKLFF.

The V and J genes are TRBV6-5 and TRBJ2-1; the D is unclear. The V end was cut by 0 bases, the J end by 0 bases, with 9 bases between. Per the germline V gene, CDR1 is MNHEY and CDR2 is SVGAGI. The CDR3 has 16 amino acids. The CDR3 is CASSYSGSNSYNEQFF. For the CDR3, the DNA is TGTGCCAGCAGTTACTCTGGCTCCAACTCCTACAATGAGCAGTTCTTC.

V gene TRBV7-9 combines with J gene TRBJ1-1; no clear D gene. Trimming left V 5 bases short and J 1 base short, with 14 bases between. CDR3 size: 15 residues. Germline lookup yields CDR1 SEHNR and CDR2 FQNEAQ (reference sequence). Here the CDR3 reads CASSPPFGGNTEAFF. CDR3 in DNA: TGTGCCAGCAGCCCCCCCTTTGGAGGGAACACTGAAGCTTTCTTT.

The rearrangement links TRBV7-2 to TRBJ2-5; 7 bases fit TRBD2. CDR1 is SGHTA, CDR2 FQGNSA, per germline. There are 15 residues in the CDR3. The V and J ends lost 3 bases and 2 bases, in that order; junction bases with no gene match: 6. CDR3: CASSFRRGVQETQYF. DNA of the CDR3: TGTGCCAGCAGCTTTCGCCGGGGGGTACAAGAGACCCAGTACTTC. Using reference TRBV7-2 and TRBJ2-5 for the parts outside the CDR3, the full variable domain is GAGVSQSPSNKVTEKGKDVELRCDPISGHTALYWYRQSLGQGLEFLIYFQGNSAPDKSGLPSDRFSAERTGGSVSTLTIQRTQQEDSAVYLCASSFRRGVQETQYFGPGTRLLVL.

V and J are TRBV18 and TRBJ2-1; TRBD1 matches 8 bases. Trimming took 6 bases from V and 3 from J; bases not matched to a gene: 4. The CDR3 extends over 14 amino acids. Germline V gives CDR1 KGHSH, CDR2 LQKENI. The CDR3 spells CASSWTGNYNEQFF. The DNA of the CDR3 is TGTGCCAGCTCCTGGACAGGGAACTACAATGAGCAGTTCTTC.

In this sample, this clone turned up many times. J is TRBJ1-1 and V is TRBV5-4; possibly TRBD1 for D (5 bases). Between the trimmed V and J ends, which lost 4 bases and 5 bases, there was a span of 15 bases. CDR3 length: 14 amino acids. Germline V gene data show CDR1 as SGHNT and CDR2 as YYREEE (reference sequence). The DNA for the CDR3 is TGTGCCAGCAGCCCAAAGGCAGGGAGGACTGAAGCTTTCTTT. This encodes CASSPKAGRTEAFF.

The chain has TRBV5-1 and TRBJ1-6; maybe TRBD1 (5 bases). CDR1 and CDR2 (germline): SGHRS, YFSETQ. The V end lost 0 bases, the J end lost 6 bases, and 10 bases lay between the germline ends. This CDR3 has 15 residues. The CDR3 reads CASSLAGGPNSPLHF. The CDR3 DNA is TGCGCCAGCAGCTTGGCCGGGGGTCCTAATTCACCCCTCCACTTT.

This chain connects TRBV25-1 to TRBJ1-2; perhaps TRBD1 as D (5 bases). CDR3 length: 12 amino acids. Trimming cost V 9 bases and J 2 bases, with 10 bases left between them. CDR1 and CDR2 (germline): MGHDK, SYGVNS. CDR3 loop: CASRGRNYGYTF. The CDR3 coding sequence is TGTGCCAGTAGGGGCCGGAACTATGGCTACACCTTC.

In nucleotides, the CDR3 is TGTGCCAGCAGTCAAAACTACGAGCAGTACTTC. Protein product: CASSQNYEQYF. V gene TRBV6-2 or TRBV6-3 combines with J gene TRBJ2-7; D not resolved. The ends were cut back, 5 bases at V and 3 bases at J, with 5 bases in the middle. The CDR3 consists of 11 residues. CDR1 is MNHEY and CDR2 is SVGEGT in the germline V gene.

The J gene is TRBJ2-1, the V gene TRBV18, with D hard to call. This CDR3 is built from 14 residues. Trimming took off 0 bases at V and 6 bases at J, with 9 bases between the two ends. In germline, CDR1 is KGHSH, CDR2 LQKENI. CDR3: CASSPPRPSNEQFF. CDR3 DNA sequence: TGTGCCAGCTCACCACCTCGTCCTAGCAATGAGCAGTTCTTC.